What follows are 17 T cell receptor beta chains derived from one specimen sequenced in a study of T cell changes during pregnancy in multiple sclerosis. Assay used: immunoSEQ multiplex PCR; TCRdb lists only in-frame clones, some missing. The sample has approximately 60,000 clones, approximately 87% seen once. Sequencing was carried out using peripheral blood from another person, used as feeder cells. These receptors all stem from a human donor whose cells served as feeder cells for cultures in a pregnancy study.

This chain joins TRBV5-1 and TRBJ2-7; 7 bases are shared with TRBD2. J gave up 0 bases and V 3 bases, and 3 bases lay outside the gene matches. CDR3 length: 14 amino acids. Germline V gene lookup returns CDR1 SGHRS and CDR2 YFSETQ. CDR3 sequence (DNA): TGCGCCAGCAGCTCTGGCGGGAGCTCCTACGAGCAGTACTTC. Translating gives CASSSGGSSYEQYF. The full variable domain, rest sourced from reference TRBV5-1 and TRBJ2-7, is KAGVTQTPRYLIKTRGQQVTLSCSPISGHRSVSWYQQTPGQGLQFLFEYFSETQRNKGNFPGRFSGRQFSNSRSEMNVSTLELGDSALYLCASSSGGSSYEQYFGPGTRLTVT.

This chain joins TRBV18 and TRBJ1-1, with a possible D match to TRBD1 (5 bases). Germline V gene sequence: CDR1 KGHSH, CDR2 LQKENI. V was cut by 3 bases and J by 0 bases, with 11 bases left in between. This CDR3 region has 15 residues. The CDR3 DNA sequence: TGTGCCAGCTCACCGCAGACAGTAATGAACACTGAAGCTTTCTTT. It specifies CASSPQTVMNTEAFF.

A word on this clone: An end of the junction differs from the germline gene, which may be a read error. The identical CDR3 is also encoded by other nucleotide sequences in the sample. The chain uses TRBV27 and TRBJ2-2; 9 nucleotides agree with TRBD2. Germline V gene lookup returns CDR1 MNHEY and CDR2 SMNVEV (reference sequence). The CDR3 runs 16 residues. CDR3 in DNA: TGTGCCAGCAGTTGGGCTAGCGGGGACAACACCGGGGAACTGTTTTTT. It codes for CASSWASGDNTGELFF.

The rearrangement links TRBV4-3 to TRBJ2-1; TRBD2 might be the D (6 bases). V gave up 4 bases and J gave up 6 bases, with 16 bases separating them. Germline loops: CDR1 LGHNA, CDR2 YSLEER. The length of the CDR3 is 15 residues. CDR3 coding DNA: TGCGCCAGCAGCCCGGACTACGCAGAATTCAATGAGCAGTTCTTC. Its protein product is CASSPDYAEFNEQFF.

This clone was recorded only once. The rearrangement links TRBV19 to TRBJ1-1; D not certain. The V end was cut by 8 bases, the J end by 0 bases, with 4 bases between. The CDR3 totals 11 residues. The germline gives CDR1 LNHDA, CDR2 SQIVND (reference sequence). The CDR3 DNA is TGTGCCAGTCACGTGAACACTGAAGCTTTCTTT. It specifies CASHVNTEAFF.

The chain combines TRBV9 with TRBJ1-4, with D unclear. CDR3 length: 14 residues. V lost 1 base and J lost 4, with 8 bases in between. The germline CDR1 and CDR2 sequences are SGDLS and YYNGEE. The CDR3 here is CASSVNSYNEKLFF. The CDR3 nucleotides are TGTGCCAGCAGCGTAAACAGCTATAATGAAAAACTGTTTTTT.

This clone was seen only once. The rearrangement joins TRBV5-6 to TRBJ2-5; D is perhaps TRBD2 (6 bases). Germline CDR1 and CDR2: SGHDT and YYEEEE. The V and J ends lost 4 bases and 3 bases respectively, with 16 bases between them. The CDR3 covers 15 residues. CDR3 bases: TGTGCCAGCAGCACTGCCGGGACTGGCGAAGAGACCCAGTACTTC. Its translation: CASSTAGTGEETQYF.

The chain combines TRBV7-3 with TRBJ2-1, with 10 bases matching TRBD1. This CDR3 has 15 amino acids. The V and J ends lost 3 bases and 4 bases, in that order; junction bases with no gene match: 3. The germline V gene has CDR1 SGHTA and CDR2 FQGTGA. The CDR3 region is CASSFTGQGYNEQFF. The CDR3 DNA reads as TGTGCCAGCAGCTTCACGGGACAGGGGTACAATGAGCAGTTCTTC.

V is TRBV11-2 and J is TRBJ1-3; 7 bases are a match to TRBD1. V lost 3 bases and J lost 4; bases outside the gene matches: 3. CDR1 and CDR2 from the germline V gene are SGHAT and FQNNGV. The CDR3 is made up of 14 amino acids. Written as DNA, the CDR3 is TGTGCCAGCAGCTTTGGGACAGAAGGAAACACCATATATTTT. It specifies CASSFGTEGNTIYF.

This clone occurred a few times. This chain links TRBV11-2 with TRBJ1-5, with D uncertain. CDR3 length equals 12 residues. V shed 5 bases and J shed 6 bases, with 8 bases lying between them. Germline V lookup: CDR1 SGHAT, CDR2 FQNNGV. The CDR3 is CASSNLGQPQHF. CDR3 DNA: TGTGCCAGCAGCAACTTGGGTCAGCCCCAGCATTTT.

The rearrangement joins TRBV29-1 to TRBJ2-3; 8 bases fit TRBD1. Germline V lookup: CDR1 SQVTM, CDR2 ANQGSEA. J gave up 5 bases and V 3 bases, and 4 bases lay outside the gene matches. The CDR3 covers 13 residues. This CDR3 is CSVEGQARDTQYF. As DNA, the CDR3 is TGCAGCGTTGAGGGACAGGCTCGAGATACGCAGTATTTT.

The chain has TRBV16 and TRBJ2-2; 7 nucleotides align to TRBD1. Germline V gene data show CDR1 as KGHSY and CDR2 as FQNENV. The junction had 0 bases not matched to a gene; V was cut back by 2 bases and J by 0 bases. The CDR3 covers 15 residues. The CDR3, as DNA: TGTGCCAGCAGCCAAGGGACAGCGAACACCGGGGAGCTGTTTTTT. Amino acids: CASSQGTANTGELFF.

The V and J genes are TRBV30 and TRBJ2-5; no firm D call. Germline assignment: CDR1 GTSNPN and CDR2 SVGIG (reference sequence). The CDR3 length is 14 residues. V lost 5 bases, J lost 1 base, and 14 bases lay in between. CDR3 region: CAWGLGQLQETQYF. CDR3 coding DNA: TGTGCCTGGGGGCTAGGGCAGCTCCAAGAGACCCAGTACTTC.

The chain is built from TRBV11-2 and TRBJ1-1; maybe TRBD1 (6 bases). CDR3 length: 12 amino acids. Trimming took off 2 bases at V and 7 bases at J, with 8 bases between the two ends. Germline V gene sequence: CDR1 SGHAT, CDR2 FQNNGV. CDR3 region: CASSLIQGEAFF. CDR3 DNA: TGTGCCAGCAGCTTAATACAGGGTGAAGCTTTCTTT.

The CDR3 sequence is CASSSLYEQYF. The DNA of the CDR3 is TGTGCCAGCAGCTCCCTCTACGAGCAGTACTTC. This chain links TRBV6-5 with TRBJ2-7; D not resolved. V gave up 6 bases and J gave up 3 bases, with 6 bases separating them. The CDR3 totals 11 residues. Germline CDR1 MNHEY, CDR2 SVGAGI.

The V gene is TRBV18, the J gene TRBJ1-1; D gene ambiguous. Germline values: CDR1 KGHSH, CDR2 LQKENI. The CDR3 loop spans 14 amino acids. Trimming shortened V by 3 bases and J by 0 bases, and 8 bases separated the two germline ends. The CDR3, as DNA: TGTGCCAGCTCACCTTATGACCTGAACACTGAAGCTTTCTTT. Its translation: CASSPYDLNTEAFF. Variable domain in full (rest from reference TRBV18 and TRBJ1-1): NAGVMQNPRHLVRRRGQEARLRCSPMKGHSHVYWYRQLPEEGLKFMVYLQKENIIDESGMPKERFSAEFPKEGPSILRIQQVVRGDSAAYFCASSPYDLNTEAFFGQGTRLTVV.

The chain carries TRBV10-3 and TRBJ2-7; no clear D. The CDR3 length is 11 residues. Germline CDR1 is ENHRY and CDR2 is SYGVKD. V gave up 3 bases and J gave up 4 bases, with 4 bases separating them. This chain's CDR3 is CAISDKYEQYF. The CDR3 DNA reads as TGTGCCATCAGTGATAAGTACGAGCAGTACTTC.